A single sample is the source of the 30 T cell receptor beta chains below, sequenced in a study of OX40 agonist ivuxolimab in advanced cancers. This table comes from immunoSEQ multiplex PCR, and its TCRdb copy is limited to in-frame clones, with some not included. The table includes around 64,000 clones, 75% to 90% detected once. The input for sequencing was CD4+ or CD8+ T cells sorted from blood, taken in a trial of the OX40 agonist ivuxolimab. The receptors shown here come from an adult with an advanced solid tumor such as melanoma, head and neck, liver or kidney cancer.

The chain couples TRBV29-1 to TRBJ2-1, with 7 bases identical to TRBD1. With V trimmed by 5 bases and J by 13 bases, 8 bases remained unmatched. The germline V gene encodes CDR1 SQVTM and CDR2 ANQGSEA. This CDR3 has 11 residues. The CDR3 DNA is TGCAGCGTTTCTCGGGACAGCATTCAGTTCTTC. Its protein product is CSVSRDSIQFF.

The chain uses TRBV7-8 and TRBJ2-7, with D perhaps TRBD2 (5 bases). Germline CDR1 and CDR2: SGHVS and FQNEAQ. The CDR3 is made up of 16 amino acids. The V end was cut by 5 bases, the J end by 7 bases, with 24 bases between. As DNA, the CDR3 is TGTGCCAGCAGCCCAGGTGGGCGGGCGACACTCGCGGAGCAGTACTTC. Its protein product is CASSPGGRATLAEQYF.

The CDR3 nucleotides are TGTGCCAGCACCTCCTCAGGGTTTGGACAATGGGTTGGAGGGGCCAACGTCCTGACTTTC. It yields the protein CASTSSGFGQWVGGANVLTF. The chain joins TRBV2 to TRBJ2-6; the D gene is possibly TRBD1 (5 bases). The length of the CDR3 is 20 residues. Per germline, CDR1 SNHLY and CDR2 FYNNEI. Trimming cost V 7 bases and J 4 bases, with 29 bases left between them.

The chain links TRBV21-1 to TRBJ2-5. TRBV21-1 is tagged as a pseudogene. CDR3 length equals 14 residues. CDR3 nucleotide sequence: TGTGCCAGCAGCGATTGGGACCGAGGGGAGACCCAGTACTTC. Its protein is CASSDWDRGETQYF.

The chain employs TRBV2 and TRBJ1-2, with 8 nucleotides matching TRBD1. Germline CDR1 and CDR2: SNHLY and FYNNEI. This CDR3 region has 13 residues. Unmatched junction bases numbered 4, after V lost 6 bases and J lost 4 bases. CDR3 in amino acids: CASSPGQGYGYTF. The DNA of the CDR3 is TGTGCCAGCAGCCCAGGACAGGGCTATGGCTACACCTTC. The full variable domain, with the rest looked up from reference TRBV2 and TRBJ1-2, is EPEVTQTPSHQVTQMGQEVILRCVPISNHLYFYWYRQILGQKVEFLVSFYNNEISEKSEIFDDQFSVERPDGSNFTLKIRSTKLEDSAMYFCASSPGQGYGYTFGSGTRLTVV.

The chain is built from TRBV5-1 and TRBJ2-5; D is perhaps TRBD1 (6 bases). Trimming removed 0 bases at V and 5 bases at J, with 11 bases between. Germline lookup yields CDR1 SGHRS and CDR2 YFSETQ. The CDR3 contains 14 residues. The CDR3 sequence is CASSLDRARETQYF. CDR3 in DNA: TGCGCCAGCAGCTTGGACAGGGCCAGGGAGACCCAGTACTTC.

The gene calls are TRBV5-1 and TRBJ1-1; 8 nucleotides line up with TRBD1. J gave up 1 base and V 4 bases, and 3 bases lay outside the gene matches. The germline V gene has CDR1 SGHRS and CDR2 YFSETQ. This CDR3 comprises 14 residues. This CDR3 is CASSGDRGNTEAFF. The CDR3 DNA sequence: TGCGCCAGCAGCGGAGACAGGGGGAACACTGAAGCTTTCTTT. Full variable domain (outside the CDR3, taken from reference TRBV5-1 and TRBJ1-1): KAGVTQTPRYLIKTRGQQVTLSCSPISGHRSVSWYQQTPGQGLQFLFEYFSETQRNKGNFPGRFSGRQFSNSRSEMNVSTLELGDSALYLCASSGDRGNTEAFFGQGTRLTVV.

CDR3 protein: CASSAITSSGANVLTF. CDR3 in DNA: TGTGCCAGTAGTGCGATAACTAGCTCTGGGGCCAACGTCCTGACTTTC. The rearrangement uses TRBV19 and TRBJ2-6, with a weak D call TRBD2 (5 bases). The CDR3 loop spans 16 amino acids. Germline CDR1 and CDR2: LNHDA and SQIVND (reference sequence). V was clipped by 5 bases and J by 0 bases, with 11 bases between them.

This chain connects TRBV29-1 to TRBJ1-4, with TRBD1 as a possible D gene (5 bases). V dropped 3 bases and J dropped 8 bases, with 16 bases sitting between them. The CDR3 spans 14 residues. Germline values: CDR1 SQVTM, CDR2 ANQGSEA. The CDR3 DNA follows: TGCAGCGTTGAGGGCCAGGGAGGTTCCGAAAAACTGTTTTTT. Translation gives CSVEGQGGSEKLFF.

This clone was observed a single time. The chain recombines TRBV18 with TRBJ1-1; possible D gene TRBD1, 5 bases. The CDR3 has 15 amino acids. V shed 0 bases and J shed 0 bases, with 8 bases lying between them. In germline, CDR1 is KGHSH, CDR2 LQKENI. The CDR3 protein is CASSPPARVNTEAFF. CDR3 bases: TGTGCCAGCTCACCACCGGCCAGGGTGAACACTGAAGCTTTCTTT.

V gene TRBV28 combines with J gene TRBJ2-5, with 7 bases matching TRBD1. Trimming cost V 4 bases and J 0 bases; bases outside gene matches: 5. The CDR3 loop spans 15 amino acids. Germline CDR1 is MDHEN and CDR2 is SYDVKM. The CDR3 loop reads CASSSGQGDQETQYF. The CDR3 nucleotides are TGTGCCAGCAGTTCGGGGCAGGGGGACCAAGAGACCCAGTACTTC.

Here the CDR3 DNA reads TGTGCCAGCAGTACTGGGGGGACCATATATTTT. Translating it yields CASSTGGTIYF. J is TRBJ1-3 and V is TRBV6-5, with a tentative D call TRBD1 (5 bases). The V end lost 5 bases, the J end lost 10 bases, and 9 bases lay between the germline ends. The germline V gene encodes CDR1 MNHEY and CDR2 SVGAGI. The CDR3 sequence is 11 residues long.

In this sample, this clone turned up a few times. The chain couples TRBV28 to TRBJ2-7; the match to TRBD1 covers 7 bases. The germline gives CDR1 MDHEN, CDR2 SYDVKM. The CDR3 is 14 amino acids. The V gene end was trimmed by 5 bases and the J gene end by 0 bases; junction bases not matched to a gene: 4. CDR3 region: CASSPWDSSYEQYF. The DNA for the CDR3 is TGTGCCAGCAGTCCCTGGGACAGCTCCTACGAGCAGTACTTC. Supplemented by reference TRBV28 and TRBJ2-7, the full variable domain reads DVKVTQSSRYLVKRTGEKVFLECVQDMDHENMFWYRQDPGLGLRLIYFSYDVKMKEKGDIPEGYSVSREKKERFSLILESASTNQTSMYLCASSPWDSSYEQYFGPGTRLTVT.

The genes are TRBV10-1 and TRBJ2-5, with 7 bases that match TRBD2. The CDR3 sequence is 14 residues long. The trim removed 0 bases at V and 7 bases at J, leaving 5 bases unmatched. Germline V CDR1 and CDR2: WNHNN, SYGVQD (reference sequence). CDR3 nucleotide sequence: TGCGCCAGCAGTGAGTCGGCTAGCGGTCTGACCCAGTACTTC. This encodes CASSESASGLTQYF.

This chain connects TRBV6-5 to TRBJ1-2; the match to TRBD1 covers 7 bases. J lost 5 bases, V lost 4 bases, and 1 base had no gene match. The CDR3 is 12 residues long. Germline lookup yields CDR1 MNHEY and CDR2 SVGAGI. In DNA form, the CDR3 reads TGTGCCAGCAGTTTGACAGGGTATGGCTACACCTTC. This translates into CASSLTGYGYTF.

This clone has a handful of counts. This chain connects TRBV11-2 to TRBJ1-1; D may be TRBD1 (5 bases). This CDR3 is 13 amino acids long. Germline CDR1 and CDR2: SGHAT and FQNNGV. V was clipped by 11 bases and J by 0 bases, with 13 bases between them. The CDR3 here is CASRWGMNTEAFF. In DNA, the CDR3 is TGTGCCTCCAGGTGGGGGATGAACACTGAAGCTTTCTTT. Variable domain in full (rest from reference TRBV11-2 and TRBJ1-1): EAGVAQSPRYKIIEKRQSVAFWCNPISGHATLYWYQQILGQGPKLLIQFQNNGVVDDSQLPKDRFSAERLKGVDSTLKIQPAKLEDSAVYLCASRWGMNTEAFFGQGTRLTVV.

The V and J genes are TRBV9 and TRBJ2-3; no clear D gene. CDR3 length: 15 amino acids. Germline assignment: CDR1 SGDLS and CDR2 YYNGEE. The germline V and J ends were trimmed by 1 base and 0 bases, with 9 bases remaining between them. CDR3 protein: CASSVWRSSTDTQYF. CDR3 DNA sequence: TGTGCCAGCAGCGTATGGCGGAGTAGCACAGATACGCAGTATTTT.

In regard to this clone: At the DNA level, this CDR3 is encoded by other sequences in the same sample as well. The chain uses TRBV5-1 and TRBJ2-7; D call uncertain. The CDR3 sequence is 14 residues long. Trimming took 0 bases from V and 0 from J, leaving 7 bases between them. Germline V gene sequence: CDR1 SGHRS, CDR2 YFSETQ. The CDR3 sequence: CASSLADPSYEQYF. CDR3 in DNA: TGCGCCAGCAGCTTGGCAGATCCCTCCTACGAGCAGTACTTC. Full variable domain (outside the CDR3, taken from reference TRBV5-1 and TRBJ2-7): KAGVTQTPRYLIKTRGQQVTLSCSPISGHRSVSWYQQTPGQGLQFLFEYFSETQRNKGNFPGRFSGRQFSNSRSEMNVSTLELGDSALYLCASSLADPSYEQYFGPGTRLTVT.

The chain employs TRBV4-3 and TRBJ1-1; D is unresolved. CDR1 LGHNA and CDR2 YSLEER come from the germline V gene. CDR3 length: 15 residues. V lost 0 bases and J lost 5, with 13 bases in between. DNA for the CDR3: TGCGCCAGCAGCCAAGATATGGGGAGAGGGACTGAAGCTTTCTTT. Protein: CASSQDMGRGTEAFF.

The chain joins TRBV19 to TRBJ2-1, with D unclear. V dropped 3 bases and J dropped 9 bases, with 12 bases sitting between them. In germline, CDR1 is LNHDA, CDR2 SQIVND (reference sequence). CDR3 size: 13 residues. The CDR3: CASSIQESGEQFF. The CDR3 bases are TGTGCCAGTAGTATCCAGGAGTCCGGTGAGCAGTTCTTC.

The V call is TRBV28, the J call TRBJ2-1, with 9 bases lining up with TRBD2. Germline V lookup: CDR1 MDHEN, CDR2 SYDVKM. The CDR3 totals 16 residues. J lost 0 bases, V lost 2 bases, and 2 bases had no gene match. The CDR3 DNA sequence: TGTGCCAGCAGTTTACAGACTAGCGGCTCCTACAATGAGCAGTTCTTC. Translated, it gives CASSLQTSGSYNEQFF.

This chain joins TRBV7-9 and TRBJ1-2; D is ambiguous. Trimming pared 1 base from V and 1 base from J, leaving 13 bases between. The CDR3 is made up of 16 amino acids. The germline V gene encodes CDR1 SEHNR and CDR2 FQNEAQ (reference sequence). Written as DNA, the CDR3 is TGTGCCAGCAGCTTAGGTCTGTCGCAGAATAACTATGGCTACACCTTC. It translates to CASSLGLSQNNYGYTF.

This clone was recorded only once. V and J are TRBV10-2 and TRBJ1-1; a weak D match, TRBD1 (6 bases). Trimming left V 8 bases short and J 6 bases short, with 16 bases between. Per germline, CDR1 WSHSY and CDR2 SAAADI. This CDR3 is 13 amino acids long. CDR3 coding DNA: TGCGCCAGCCGCGTGGGGGGGCAGTCTGAAGCTTTCTTT. It encodes CASRVGGQSEAFF.

V gene TRBV18 combines with J gene TRBJ1-4, with D perhaps matching TRBD1 (6 bases). The CDR3 has 16 residues. The V gene lost 3 bases and the J gene lost 0 bases, with 11 bases spanning the gap. In germline, CDR1 is KGHSH, CDR2 LQKENI. For the CDR3, the DNA is TGTGCCAGCTCACCTCGACAGGCAGCAACTAATGAAAAACTGTTTTTT. It specifies CASSPRQAATNEKLFF.

The genes are TRBV6-5 and TRBJ2-3, with D unclear. The length of the CDR3 is 13 residues. The ends were cut back, 5 bases at V and 0 bases at J, with 6 bases in the middle. Germline V lookup: CDR1 MNHEY, CDR2 SVGAGI. CDR3 DNA sequence: TGTGCCAGCAGTGGCGACAGCACAGATACGCAGTATTTT. The encoded protein is CASSGDSTDTQYF.

The chain is built from TRBV4-3 and TRBJ2-7, with D perhaps TRBD2 (6 bases). V was clipped by 3 bases and J by 7 bases, with 22 bases between them. The CDR3 loop spans 16 amino acids. Germline V gene lookup returns CDR1 LGHNA and CDR2 YSLEER. The CDR3 loop reads CASSQRYSGSATEQYF. The CDR3 DNA follows: TGCGCCAGCAGCCAGCGATATAGCGGAAGTGCTACGGAGCAGTACTTC.

The chain has TRBV5-1 and TRBJ1-1, with 8 nucleotides matching TRBD1. V lost 4 bases, J lost 5 bases, and 7 bases stayed unmatched. The CDR3 is 14 residues long. The germline V gene has CDR1 SGHRS and CDR2 YFSETQ. The CDR3 nucleotides are TGCGCCAGCAGCCTAGACAGGGGAGGTACTGAAGCTTTCTTT. Translating it yields CASSLDRGGTEAFF.

The chain recombines TRBV28 with TRBJ2-2; D may be TRBD1 (6 bases). Germline loops: CDR1 MDHEN, CDR2 SYDVKM. Trimming took 6 bases from V and 0 from J, leaving 14 bases between them. This CDR3 region has 16 residues. The CDR3 spells CASRSPGHSNTGELFF. DNA for the CDR3: TGTGCCAGCAGGTCTCCGGGACACTCGAACACCGGGGAGCTGTTTTTT.

This clone was counted a few times. This chain's CDR3 is CASSLASPGLGVPQHF. The CDR3 DNA reads TGTGCCAGCAGCTTGGCCAGTCCAGGGCTCGGGGTGCCCCAGCATTTT. The chain couples TRBV5-5 to TRBJ1-5, with TRBD1 as a possible D gene (5 bases). There are 16 residues in the CDR3. Germline CDR1 reads SGHKS; CDR2 reads YYEKEE (reference sequence). Trimming shortened V by 0 bases and J by 9 bases, and 19 bases separated the two germline ends.

The genes are TRBV5-1 and TRBJ1-4, with 7 bases fitting TRBD1. With 0 bases clipped from V and 7 bases from J, the junction kept 12 bases outside the gene matches. Germline V gene sequence: CDR1 SGHRS, CDR2 YFSETQ. This CDR3 comprises 17 residues. CDR3: CASSLGIETGWREKLFF. DNA of the CDR3: TGCGCCAGCAGCTTGGGAATTGAGACAGGGTGGCGTGAAAAACTGTTTTTT.